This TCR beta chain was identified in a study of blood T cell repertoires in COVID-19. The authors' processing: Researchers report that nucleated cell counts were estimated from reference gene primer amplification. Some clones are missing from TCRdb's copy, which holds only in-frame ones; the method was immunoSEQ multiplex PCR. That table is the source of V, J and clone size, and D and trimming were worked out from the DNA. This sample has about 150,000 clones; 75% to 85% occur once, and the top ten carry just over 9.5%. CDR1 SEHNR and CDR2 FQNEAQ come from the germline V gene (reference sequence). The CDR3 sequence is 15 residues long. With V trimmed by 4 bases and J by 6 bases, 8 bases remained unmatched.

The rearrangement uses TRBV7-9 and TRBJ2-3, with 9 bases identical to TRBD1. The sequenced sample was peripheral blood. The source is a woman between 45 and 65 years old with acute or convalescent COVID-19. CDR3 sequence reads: CASSYGTGPGDTQYF. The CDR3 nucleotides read TGTGCCAGCAGCTATGGGACAGGGCCTGGGGATACGCAGTATTTT.